This entry is about one TCR beta chain. Its target is not known. This sample is drawn from a study of CD8 T cells in ankylosing spondylitis. Findings and limits, study-wide: Existing reports had already noted some motif variants in reactive arthritis synovial fluid and blood. A TCR beta motif of fewer than ten highly homologous variants appeared characteristic of ankylosing spondylitis blood.

Making use of molecular barcodes, quantitative 5'-RACE generated TCR beta libraries. TCRdb fed the 5' RACE reads into MiXCR, producing one record per CDR3 protein. The top ten hold approximately 0.93% of the sample, which has around 480,000 distinct CDR3 sequences, roughly 15% seen once. The length of the CDR3 is 16 residues. Deletions cut 3 bases from V and 1 base from J, with 16 bases between. The chain recombines TRBV12-3 or TRBV12-4 with TRBJ2-7, with D perhaps given as TRBD1 or TRBD2 (6 bases each). This clonotype was obtained from a male donor with ankylosing spondylitis. Sequencing used blood, either unsorted or a sorted T cell fraction (not recorded which). This chain's CDR3 is CASSLGRGRQSYEQYF. The CDR3 nucleotides are TGTGCCAGCAGTTTGGGTCGGGGGCGACAGTCCTACGAGCAGTACTTC.